These 26 T cell receptor beta chains were sequenced from one sample in a study of blood T cell repertoires in COVID-19. Some clones are missing from TCRdb's copy, which holds only in-frame ones; the method was immunoSEQ multiplex PCR. The sample holds 80,000 to 95,000 clones, over 80% seen once. The specimen was peripheral blood. The source is a woman over 75 with active or convalescent COVID-19.

The chain uses TRBV7-3 and TRBJ2-3, with 8 bases that match TRBD1. The CDR3 contains 15 residues. CDR1 and CDR2 from the germline V gene are SGHTA and FQGTGA. Trimming at V came to 5 bases and at J to 2 bases, leaving 6 bases not matched to a gene. CDR3 loop: CASSRQGTLTDTQYF. Written as DNA, the CDR3 is TGTGCCAGCAGCCGACAGGGGACTCTCACAGATACGCAGTATTTT.

This clone was counted between two and nine times. The V and J genes are TRBV6-5 and TRBJ2-7, with D uncertain. CDR1 and CDR2 from the germline V gene are MNHEY and SVGAGI. This CDR3 is 14 amino acids long. V lost 4 bases to trimming and J lost 2 bases, with 12 bases between them. The CDR3 DNA reads as TGTGCCAGCAGTTGGGCAGGAAACACCTACGAGCAGTACTTC. Protein product: CASSWAGNTYEQYF.

The chain is built from TRBV6-2 or TRBV6-3 and TRBJ1-2; 7 nucleotides agree with TRBD1. This CDR3 has 16 residues. Germline-derived CDR1 and CDR2 are MNHEY and SVGEGT. Trimming took 0 bases from V and 4 from J; bases not matched to a gene: 8. The DNA for the CDR3 is TGTGCCAGCAGTTACTCCGTGACAGGGTCCCCCTATGGCTACACCTTC. The encoded protein is CASSYSVTGSPYGYTF.

The chain is built from TRBV15 and TRBJ1-2; 7 bases fit TRBD1. V shed 4 bases and J 5 bases; nucleotides not matched to a gene: 10. The CDR3 loop spans 15 amino acids. Germline lookup yields CDR1 LNHNV and CDR2 YYDKDF (reference sequence). The CDR3 spells CATSTGQALNYGYTF. DNA of the CDR3: TGTGCCACCAGCACTGGACAGGCCTTAAATTATGGCTACACCTTC.

The chain is built from TRBV4-2 and TRBJ1-1; TRBD1 might be the D (6 bases). Looked up from germline, CDR1 is LGHNA and CDR2 is YNFKEQ. V lost 4 bases, J lost 6 bases, and 18 bases lay in between. The CDR3 runs 15 residues. CDR3 sequence (DNA): TGTGCCAGCAGCCCAACCGGCGACAGGTCCGCTGAAGCTTTCTTT. It translates to CASSPTGDRSAEAFF.

This clone was seen a single time. The J gene is TRBJ2-1, the V gene TRBV7-9, with 8 bases that match TRBD2. The CDR3 covers 17 residues. The V and J ends lost 5 bases and 4 bases, in that order; junction bases with no gene match: 13. Germline values: CDR1 SEHNR, CDR2 FQNEAQ (reference sequence). DNA for the CDR3: TGTGCCAGCAGCCTAATACTAGCGGACTTACGGTACAATGAGCAGTTCTTC. It codes for CASSLILADLRYNEQFF.

This chain links TRBV6-1 with TRBJ1-4; D is possibly TRBD1 (6 bases). The germline V and J ends were trimmed by 4 bases and 3 bases, with 15 bases remaining between them. Per the germline V gene, CDR1 is MNHNS and CDR2 is SASEGT. There are 16 residues in the CDR3. DNA for the CDR3: TGTGCCAGCAGTGCCATACAGGGCAGGGCTAATGAAAAACTGTTTTTT. Protein sequence: CASSAIQGRANEKLFF.

The J gene is TRBJ1-2, the V gene TRBV10-3; weak D call: TRBD1 (6 bases). V lost 3 bases and J lost 3, with 8 bases in between. The CDR3 is made up of 13 amino acids. Germline values: CDR1 ENHRY, CDR2 SYGVKD. The CDR3 DNA reads TGTGCCATCAGTGATAACAGGGACTATGGCTACACCTTC. As protein: CAISDNRDYGYTF.

The chain has TRBV18 and TRBJ2-1; TRBD2 aligns across 11 bases. CDR3 length: 16 residues. Losses at the gene ends were 3 bases for V and 10 bases for J; bases not matched to a gene: 11. Germline V gives CDR1 KGHSH, CDR2 LQKENI. The CDR3 is CASSPEGSGGAREQFF. The CDR3 region has the DNA TGTGCCAGCTCACCGGAAGGTAGCGGGGGGGCGAGAGAGCAGTTCTTC.

With respect to this clone: One end of the junction fails to match germline, which may point to a read error. The chain combines TRBV5-1 with TRBJ1-1; TRBD1 matches at 9 bases. The CDR3 is 15 amino acids. Germline-derived CDR1 and CDR2 are SGHRS and YFSETQ. CDR3 loop: CASSRSTGGAADAFF. The CDR3 region has the DNA TGCGCCAGCAGCCGGTCGACAGGGGGGGCCGCTGATGCTTTCTTT.

The chain employs TRBV27 and TRBJ1-1; possibly TRBD1 for D (5 bases). The CDR3 has 18 amino acids. The V and J ends lost 5 bases and 1 base respectively, with 23 bases between them. Germline lookup yields CDR1 MNHEY and CDR2 SMNVEV (reference sequence). CDR3 sequence (DNA): TGTGCCAGCAGTCTTACGCCTATCAGGGAATGGGGGAACACTGAAGCTTTCTTT. It translates to CASSLTPIREWGNTEAFF.

V usage is TRBV28 and J usage is TRBJ1-1, with D unresolved. V lost 1 base and J lost 6, with 6 bases in between. Germline V CDR1 and CDR2: MDHEN, SYDVKM. The CDR3 totals 12 residues. CDR3 nucleotide sequence: TGTGCCAGCAGTTTATTCCAGGCTGAAGCTTTCTTT. This gives the protein CASSLFQAEAFF. The entire variable domain, with the rest obtained from reference TRBV28 and TRBJ1-1, is as follows: DVKVTQSSRYLVKRTGEKVFLECVQDMDHENMFWYRQDPGLGLRLIYFSYDVKMKEKGDIPEGYSVSREKKERFSLILESASTNQTSMYLCASSLFQAEAFFGQGTRLTVV.

The chain links TRBV19 to TRBJ1-5, with TRBD1 identical over 10 bases. V trimming: 3 bases; J trimming: 2 bases; junction bases outside the gene matches: 4. This CDR3 has 16 amino acids. Per the germline V gene, CDR1 is LNHDA and CDR2 is SQIVND (reference sequence). The CDR3 sequence is CASSMDGTGGNQPQHF. The CDR3 DNA follows: TGTGCCAGTAGTATGGACGGGACAGGGGGCAATCAGCCCCAGCATTTT.

The V gene is TRBV5-4, the J gene TRBJ2-3; 9 nucleotides align to TRBD1. The V gene's germline CDR1 is SGHNT and CDR2 YYREEE (reference sequence). V dropped 3 bases and J dropped 3; count of bases not matched to a gene: 8. The CDR3 loop spans 16 amino acids. The CDR3 sequence is CASSSHKTGGTDTQYF. CDR3 DNA: TGTGCCAGCAGCTCACATAAGACAGGGGGTACAGATACGCAGTATTTT.

This sequence joins TRBV29-1 and TRBJ2-1, with D tentatively TRBD1 (6 bases). Germline CDR1 and CDR2: SQVTM and ANQGSEA. This CDR3 has 14 amino acids. CDR3 protein: CSVRGLALNNEQFF. CDR3 nucleotide sequence: TGCAGTGTCAGGGGTCTAGCCTTGAATAATGAGCAGTTCTTC.

The rearrangement links TRBV24-1 to TRBJ1-2; no clear D. Trimming shortened V by 3 bases and J by 4 bases, and 8 bases separated the two germline ends. The CDR3 has 13 residues. From germline, CDR1 is KGHDR and CDR2 SFDVKD. The CDR3 DNA reads TGTGCCACCAGTGATAGGAACAGCTATGGCTACACCTTC. Translating it yields CATSDRNSYGYTF.

The chain links TRBV11-2 to TRBJ2-5; no clear D gene. The V gene's germline CDR1 is SGHAT and CDR2 FQNNGV. The CDR3 is made up of 13 amino acids. Trimming left V 1 base short and J 5 bases short, with 8 bases between. The chain's CDR3 is CASSLGLEETQYF. CDR3 in DNA: TGTGCCAGCAGCTTAGGTCTTGAGGAGACCCAGTACTTC.

The chain uses TRBV30 and TRBJ2-1; 11 bases line up with TRBD2. Germline lookup yields CDR1 GTSNPN and CDR2 SVGIG (reference sequence). The V gene end was trimmed by 3 bases and the J gene end by 2 bases; junction bases not matched to a gene: 6. This CDR3 contains 16 residues. CDR3 DNA sequence: TGTGCCTGGAGAGGTAGCGGGAGGGCGGCCTACAATGAGCAGTTCTTC. This gives the protein CAWRGSGRAAYNEQFF.

The rearrangement uses TRBV7-2 and TRBJ2-1; 9 bases agree with TRBD1. After removal of 1 base from V and 10 bases from J, the junction contained 5 bases not matched to a gene. CDR3 size: 14 residues. Germline-derived CDR1 and CDR2 are SGHTA and FQGNSA. The chain's CDR3 is CASSLGTGVGEQFF. CDR3 bases: TGTGCCAGCAGCTTAGGGACAGGGGTAGGAGAGCAGTTCTTC.

This chain connects TRBV3-1 (or the pseudogene TRBV3-2) to TRBJ1-1, with 7 bases matching TRBD1. V shed 4 bases and J 5 bases; nucleotides not matched to a gene: 7. The CDR3 contains 14 residues. Germline V gives CDR1 LGHDT, CDR2 YNNKEL (reference sequence). The CDR3, as DNA: TGTGCCAGCAGCCTCCGGGACAGAAGGACTGAAGCTTTCTTT. Translating gives CASSLRDRRTEAFF.

The V gene is TRBV29-1, the J gene TRBJ2-3, with D perhaps matching TRBD1 (5 bases). Germline values: CDR1 SQVTM, CDR2 ANQGSEA. The V and J ends lost 2 bases and 3 bases respectively, with 12 bases between them. The CDR3 runs to 14 residues. CDR3 sequence reads: CSVEQGRLTDTQYF. As DNA, the CDR3 is TGCAGCGTTGAACAGGGTAGGCTGACAGATACGCAGTATTTT.

The gene calls are TRBV18 and TRBJ2-5; D is ambiguous. The germline CDR1 and CDR2 sequences are KGHSH and LQKENI. The CDR3 spans 14 residues. V was shortened by 3 bases and J by 2 bases, with 10 bases between the two germline ends. CDR3: CASSPNGIQETQYF. As DNA, the CDR3 is TGTGCCAGCTCACCCAATGGCATTCAAGAGACCCAGTACTTC.

This rearrangement joins TRBV19 to TRBJ1-5; D not resolved. The CDR3 covers 14 residues. Germline V gene lookup returns CDR1 LNHDA and CDR2 SQIVND (reference sequence). Between the trimmed V and J ends, which lost 6 bases and 4 bases, there was a span of 13 bases. The CDR3 sequence is CASRPVMWNQPQHF. DNA of the CDR3: TGTGCCAGTAGACCGGTTATGTGGAATCAGCCCCAGCATTTT.

The chain combines TRBV29-1 with TRBJ1-2; D remains ambiguous. The CDR3 is 13 residues long. The V end lost 3 bases, the J end lost 1 base, and 9 bases lay between the germline ends. Germline V lookup: CDR1 SQVTM, CDR2 ANQGSEA. The CDR3 sequence: CSVEPVSNYGYTF. In DNA form, the CDR3 reads TGCAGCGTTGAGCCAGTCAGTAACTATGGCTACACCTTC.

V usage is TRBV9 and J usage is TRBJ2-3, with a possible D match to TRBD2 (6 bases). This CDR3 spans 16 amino acids. From germline, CDR1 is SGDLS and CDR2 YYNGEE. Trimming pared 4 bases from V and 0 bases from J, leaving 15 bases between. The CDR3 region is CASSPSGLTSTDTQYF. CDR3 coding DNA: TGTGCCAGCAGCCCCTCGGGACTTACTAGCACAGATACGCAGTATTTT.

The chain employs TRBV6-5 and TRBJ2-7; TRBD2 aligns across 13 bases. CDR1 MNHEY and CDR2 SVGAGI come from the germline V gene. With 2 bases clipped from V and 2 bases from J, the junction kept 3 bases outside the gene matches. The CDR3 consists of 16 residues. CDR3 in amino acids: CASSYTGLAGTYEQYF. The DNA for the CDR3 is TGTGCCAGCAGTTACACGGGACTAGCGGGGACCTACGAGCAGTACTTC.